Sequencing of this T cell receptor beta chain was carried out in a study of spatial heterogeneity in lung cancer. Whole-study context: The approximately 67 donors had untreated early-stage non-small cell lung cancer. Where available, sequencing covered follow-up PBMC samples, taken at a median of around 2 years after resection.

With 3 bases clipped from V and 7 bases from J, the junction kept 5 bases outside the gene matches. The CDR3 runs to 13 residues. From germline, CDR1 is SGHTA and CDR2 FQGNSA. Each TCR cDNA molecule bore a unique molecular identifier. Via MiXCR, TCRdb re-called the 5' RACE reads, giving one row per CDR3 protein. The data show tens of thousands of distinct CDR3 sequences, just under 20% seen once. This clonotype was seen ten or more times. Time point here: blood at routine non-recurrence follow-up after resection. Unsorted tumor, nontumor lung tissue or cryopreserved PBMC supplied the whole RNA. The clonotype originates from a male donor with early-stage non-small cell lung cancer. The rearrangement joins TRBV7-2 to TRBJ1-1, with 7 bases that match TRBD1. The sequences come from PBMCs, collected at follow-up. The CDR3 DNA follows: TGTGCCAGCAGCTTGGGGGCAGGGGGTGAAGCTTTCTTT. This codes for CASSLGAGGEAFF.